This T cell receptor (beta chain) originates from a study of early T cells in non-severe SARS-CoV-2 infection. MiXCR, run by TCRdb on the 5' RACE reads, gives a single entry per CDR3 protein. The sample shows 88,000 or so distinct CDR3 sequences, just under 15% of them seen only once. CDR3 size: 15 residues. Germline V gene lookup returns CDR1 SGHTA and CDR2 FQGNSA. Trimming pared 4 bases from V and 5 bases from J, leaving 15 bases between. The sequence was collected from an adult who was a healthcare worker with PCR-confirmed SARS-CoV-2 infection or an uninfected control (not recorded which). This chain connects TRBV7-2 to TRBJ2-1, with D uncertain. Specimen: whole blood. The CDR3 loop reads CASSSTLDGDNEQFF. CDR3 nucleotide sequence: TGTGCCAGCAGCTCAACATTGGACGGAGACAATGAGCAGTTCTTC.